This T cell receptor beta chain came from a study of Graves' ophthalmopathy and Graves' hyperthyroidism. Study overall: Prior to any treatment, peripheral blood was collected at the time of initial diagnosis.

This clonotype was seen at least ten times. Its antigen is still unknown. With a duration under 3 months, ophthalmopathy in the donors showed moderate-to-severe activity, CAS ≥3 and NOSPECS ≥4. A volume of around 10 ml of fresh peripheral blood supplied the PBMCs. Study-wide results and caveats: Using a 13-signature model, the authors split ophthalmopathy from stable hyperthyroidism, with roughly 88% sensitivity and around 76% specificity.

The V and J ends lost 3 bases and 4 bases, in that order; junction bases with no gene match: 3. The CDR3 length is 14 residues. Using RNA transcripts, the TCR beta CDR3 regions were amplified. The authors performed first-round RT-PCR with HTBI primers and then a second-round multiplex PCR. MiXCR, applied by TCRdb to the multiplex PCR reads, yields one record per CDR3 protein. The data hold around 470,000 distinct CDR3 sequences, with 14% observed a single time. This chain uses TRBV12-3 or TRBV12-4 with TRBJ1-2, with 9 positions matching TRBD1. The sequencing input was blood. This TCR came from a woman in her 30s with Graves' ophthalmopathy. As DNA, the CDR3 is TGTGCCAGCAGTTTCGACAGGGGGGTCTATGGCTACACCTTC. Protein sequence: CASSFDRGVYGYTF.